This T cell receptor beta chain came from a study of technical replicates of blood from a few donors. Clones were read by immunoSEQ multiplex PCR, and TCRdb kept only the in-frame ones, dropping some. This sample has 9,500 to 15,000 clones, with 92% found just once. J gave up 0 bases and V 5 bases, and 10 bases lay outside the gene matches. This CDR3 region has 18 residues. Germline CDR1 reads MNHEY; CDR2 reads SMNVEV (reference sequence). The TCR was taken from a human donor in good health. The material sequenced was PBMCs. The rearrangement links TRBV27 to TRBJ1-4, with 9 bases aligning to TRBD1. CDR3 DNA: TGTGCCAGCAGTCAAACACCGGGACAGGGTGCAACTAATGAAAAACTGTTTTTT. Amino acids: CASSQTPGQGATNEKLFF.